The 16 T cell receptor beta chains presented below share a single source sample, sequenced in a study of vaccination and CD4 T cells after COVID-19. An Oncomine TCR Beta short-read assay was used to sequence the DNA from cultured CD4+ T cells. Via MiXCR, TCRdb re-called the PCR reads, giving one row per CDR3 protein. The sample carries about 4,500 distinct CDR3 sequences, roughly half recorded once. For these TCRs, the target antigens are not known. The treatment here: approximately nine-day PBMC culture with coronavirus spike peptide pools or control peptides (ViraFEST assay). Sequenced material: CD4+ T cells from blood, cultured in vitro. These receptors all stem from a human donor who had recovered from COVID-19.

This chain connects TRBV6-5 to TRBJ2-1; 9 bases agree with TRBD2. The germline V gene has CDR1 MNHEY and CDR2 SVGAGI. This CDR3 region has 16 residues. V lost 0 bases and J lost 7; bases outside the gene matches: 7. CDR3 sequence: CASSYSRLAGINEQFF. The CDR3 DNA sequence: TGTGCCAGCAGTTACTCGCGGCTAGCGGGGATAAATGAGCAGTTCTTC.

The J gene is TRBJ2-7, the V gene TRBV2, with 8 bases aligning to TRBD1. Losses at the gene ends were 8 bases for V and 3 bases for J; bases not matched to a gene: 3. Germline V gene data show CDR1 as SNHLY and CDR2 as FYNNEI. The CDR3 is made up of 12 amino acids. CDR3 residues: CASGGQGYEQYF. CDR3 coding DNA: TGTGCCAGCGGAGGACAGGGCTACGAGCAGTACTTC.

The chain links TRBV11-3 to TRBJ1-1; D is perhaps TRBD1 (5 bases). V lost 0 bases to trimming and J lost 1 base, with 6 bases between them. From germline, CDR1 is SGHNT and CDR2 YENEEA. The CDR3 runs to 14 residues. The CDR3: CASSLEGENTEAFF. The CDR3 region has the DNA TGTGCCAGCAGCTTAGAGGGGGAGAACACTGAAGCTTTCTTT.

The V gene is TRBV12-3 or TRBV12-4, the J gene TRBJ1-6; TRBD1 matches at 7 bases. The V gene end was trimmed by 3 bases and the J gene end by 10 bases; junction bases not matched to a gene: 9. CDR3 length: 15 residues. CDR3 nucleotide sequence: TGTGCCAGCAGTTTGGGGGACAGCGGGCAGTCACCCCTCCACTTT. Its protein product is CASSLGDSGQSPLHF.

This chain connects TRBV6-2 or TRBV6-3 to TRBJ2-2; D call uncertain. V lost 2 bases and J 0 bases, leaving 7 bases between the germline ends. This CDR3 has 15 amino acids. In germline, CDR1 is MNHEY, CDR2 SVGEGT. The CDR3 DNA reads TGTGCCAGCAGTTACGGCAACTCGAACACCGGGGAGCTGTTTTTT. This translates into CASSYGNSNTGELFF.

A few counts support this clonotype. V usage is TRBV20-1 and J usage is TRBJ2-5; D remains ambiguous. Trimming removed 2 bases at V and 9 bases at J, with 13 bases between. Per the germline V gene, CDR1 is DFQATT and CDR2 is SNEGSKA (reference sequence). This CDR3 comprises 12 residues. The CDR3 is CSARLSQVAQYF. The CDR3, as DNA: TGCAGTGCTAGACTCAGCCAGGTAGCCCAGTACTTC.

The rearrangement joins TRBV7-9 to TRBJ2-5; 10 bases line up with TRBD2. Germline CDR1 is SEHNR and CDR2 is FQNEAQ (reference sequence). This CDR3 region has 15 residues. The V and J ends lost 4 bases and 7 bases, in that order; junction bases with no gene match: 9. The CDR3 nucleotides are TGTGCCAGCAGCTCGACTAGCGGGCCAACCGGGACCCAGTACTTC. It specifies CASSSTSGPTGTQYF.

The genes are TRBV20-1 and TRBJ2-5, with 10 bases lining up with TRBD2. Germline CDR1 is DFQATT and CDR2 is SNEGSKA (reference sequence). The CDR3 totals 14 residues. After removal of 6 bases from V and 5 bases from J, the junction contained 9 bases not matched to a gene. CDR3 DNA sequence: TGCAGTGCGAGGACTAGCGGAGAGGGGGAGACCCAGTACTTC. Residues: CSARTSGEGETQYF.

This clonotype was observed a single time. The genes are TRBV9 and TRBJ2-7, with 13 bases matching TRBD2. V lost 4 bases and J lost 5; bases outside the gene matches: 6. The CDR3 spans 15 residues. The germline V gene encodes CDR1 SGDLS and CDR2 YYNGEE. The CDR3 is CASSYGLAGANEQYF. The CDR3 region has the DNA TGTGCCAGCAGCTACGGACTAGCGGGAGCAAACGAGCAGTACTTC.

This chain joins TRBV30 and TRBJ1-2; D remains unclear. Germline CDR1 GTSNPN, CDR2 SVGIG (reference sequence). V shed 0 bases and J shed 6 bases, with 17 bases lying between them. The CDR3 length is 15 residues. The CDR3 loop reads CAWSVGPGGNHGYTF. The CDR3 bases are TGTGCCTGGAGTGTAGGTCCGGGAGGGAATCATGGCTACACCTTC.

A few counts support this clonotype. The CDR3 sequence: CASSPPGTDTQYF. As DNA, the CDR3 is TGTGCCAGCAGTCCTCCGGGGACAGATACGCAGTATTTT. V is TRBV27 and J is TRBJ2-3; tentative D call: TRBD2 (5 bases). The CDR3 is made up of 13 amino acids. V lost 5 bases to trimming and J lost 3 bases, with 9 bases between them. Per germline, CDR1 MNHEY and CDR2 SMNVEV (reference sequence).

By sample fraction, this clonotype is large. CDR3 DNA: TGTGCCAGCAGTACGGGGCCAGGGGGCGCGTACGAGCAGTACTTC. Translated: CASSTGPGGAYEQYF. The chain combines TRBV6-2 or TRBV6-3 with TRBJ2-7; TRBD1 agrees at 8 bases. The junction had 10 bases not matched to a gene; V was cut back by 5 bases and J by 4 bases. CDR1 MNHEY and CDR2 SVGEGT come from the germline V gene. The CDR3 is 15 residues long.

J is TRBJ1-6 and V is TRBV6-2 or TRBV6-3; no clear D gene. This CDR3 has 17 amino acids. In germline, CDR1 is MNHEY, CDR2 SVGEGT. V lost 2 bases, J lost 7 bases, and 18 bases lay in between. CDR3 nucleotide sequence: TGTGCCAGCAGTTACCCCGATTGGGTCACGAGGAATTCACCCCTCCACTTT. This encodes CASSYPDWVTRNSPLHF.

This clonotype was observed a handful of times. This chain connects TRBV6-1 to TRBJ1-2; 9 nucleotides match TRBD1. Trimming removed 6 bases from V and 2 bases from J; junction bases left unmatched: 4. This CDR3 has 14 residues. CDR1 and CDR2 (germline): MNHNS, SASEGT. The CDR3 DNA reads TGTGCCAGCAGCATAGGACAGGGGAACTATGGCTACACCTTC. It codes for CASSIGQGNYGYTF.

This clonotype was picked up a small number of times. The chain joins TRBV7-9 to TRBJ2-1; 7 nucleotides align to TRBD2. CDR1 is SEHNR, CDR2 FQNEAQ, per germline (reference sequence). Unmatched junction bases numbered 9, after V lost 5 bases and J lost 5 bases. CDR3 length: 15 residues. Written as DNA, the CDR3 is TGTGCCAGCAGCCCCAAGGGGACTACCAACAATGAGCAGTTCTTC. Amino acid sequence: CASSPKGTTNNEQFF.

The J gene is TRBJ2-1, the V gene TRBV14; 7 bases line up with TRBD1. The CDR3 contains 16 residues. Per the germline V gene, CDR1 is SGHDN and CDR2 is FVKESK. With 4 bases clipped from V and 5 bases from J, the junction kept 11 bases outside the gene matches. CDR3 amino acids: CASSPLWGQTDNEQFF. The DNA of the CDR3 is TGTGCCAGCAGCCCACTGTGGGGACAGACGGACAATGAGCAGTTCTTC.